The rows below give T cell receptor beta chains drawn from one sample of a study of T-cell reconstitution after alpha-beta-depleted transplantation in children. TCRdb called the PCR reads again in MiXCR, with one record for every CDR3 protein. Of about 1,000,000 distinct CDR3 sequences listed, about 30% are singletons. The specimen comprised PBMCs, mostly from graft donor cells, sampled 360 days after TCRalphabeta/CD19-depleted stem cell transplant. These receptors were taken from a boy under three years old who had a stem cell transplant for SCID, so the T cells may come from the graft donor. Each CDR3 is given with its conserved first and last residue. The order of the fields is clone size, D gene, V gene, J gene, CDR3 DNA, CDR3 protein. D genes are given only for firm matches. Part of the rows lack a size; the others show once, few, many or a class for expanded clones.

size: few
D: -
V: TRBV4-1
J: TRBJ2-2
DNA: TGCGCCAGCAGCCACGGGACTCCCGGGGAGCTGTTTTTT
CDR3: CASSHGTPGELFF

size: -
D: -
V: TRBV7-9
J: TRBJ2-5
DNA: TGTGCCAGCAGCACCGATACAGGCCGCTTTCAAGAGACCCAGTACTTC
CDR3: CASSTDTGRFQETQYF

size: -
D: -
V: TRBV11-1
J: TRBJ2-2
DNA: TGTGCCAGCAGAAGTAACAGGGTCCCCGGGGAGCTGTTTTTT
CDR3: CASRSNRVPGELFF

size: once
D: -
V: TRBV7-9
J: TRBJ1-3
DNA: TGTGCCAGCAGCTTCGAACAGACAGCTGGAAACACCATATATTTT
CDR3: CASSFEQTAGNTIYF

size: -
D: -
V: TRBV28
J: TRBJ2-1
DNA: TGTGCCAGCAGTTTAACAGGACGCAACTACAATGAGCAGTTCTTC
CDR3: CASSLTGRNYNEQFF

size: many
D: TRBD2
V: TRBV4-2
J: TRBJ2-2
DNA: TGTGCCAGCAGCCGACTAGCGGGTACTACCGGGGAGCTGTTTTTT
CDR3: CASSRLAGTTGELFF

size: -
D: TRBD1
V: TRBV6-1
J: TRBJ2-7
DNA: TGTGCCAGCAGACGGACAGGGGGCTACGAGCAGTACTTC
CDR3: CASRRTGGYEQYF

size: many
D: -
V: TRBV27
J: TRBJ2-7
DNA: TGTGCCAGCAGTTTACGGGCCATCCTAGGTTACGAGCAGTACTTC
CDR3: CASSLRAILGYEQYF

size: few
D: TRBD2
V: TRBV5-1
J: TRBJ2-5
DNA: TGCGCCAGCAGCTTGGCCGAACTAGCGGGGGCACAGACCCAGTACTTC
CDR3: CASSLAELAGAQTQYF

size: few
D: -
V: TRBV20-1
J: TRBJ2-1
DNA: TGCAGTGCTAGAGGGACCATTTACAATGAGCAGTTCTTC
CDR3: CSARGTIYNEQFF

size: many
D: TRBD2
V: TRBV4-3
J: TRBJ2-1
DNA: TGCGCCAGCAGCCTCCCCGTGGGTCCCGGGACTAGCAACGATGAGCAGTTCTTC
CDR3: CASSLPVGPGTSNDEQFF

size: few
D: TRBD2
V: TRBV7-6
J: TRBJ2-7
DNA: TGTGCCAGCAGCTTATACCCTAGCGGGGGACCTCGATGGTACGAGCAGTACTTC
CDR3: CASSLYPSGGPRWYEQYF

size: -
D: TRBD2
V: TRBV7-3
J: TRBJ2-3
DNA: TGTGCCAGCAGCTCTGGGACTAGCGGGGGAGATACGCAGTATTTT
CDR3: CASSSGTSGGDTQYF

size: few
D: -
V: TRBV12-3/TRBV12-4
J: TRBJ1-2
DNA: TGTGCCAGCAGTTTGACGGCGGTCTATGGCTACACCTTC
CDR3: CASSLTAVYGYTF

size: -
D: TRBD2
V: TRBV6-2/TRBV6-3
J: TRBJ2-3
DNA: TGTGCCAGCAGTCCCAGGATCGAGACTAGCGGGGGCCCATACACAGATACGCAGTATTTT
CDR3: CASSPRIETSGGPYTDTQYF

size: few
D: -
V: TRBV7-7
J: TRBJ2-1
DNA: TGTGCCAGCAGCTTAGGGGGTCTAGGAGGGACCGGTGAGCAGTTCTTC
CDR3: CASSLGGLGGTGEQFF

size: -
D: -
V: TRBV10-1
J: TRBJ2-5
DNA: TGCGCCAGCAGTGAGGGGGGGTCCTCCGGGGAGACCCAGTACTTC
CDR3: CASSEGGSSGETQYF

size: few
D: -
V: TRBV28
J: TRBJ2-5
DNA: TGTGCCAGCAGTTCCTACCCCCAAGAGACCCAGTACTTC
CDR3: CASSSYPQETQYF

size: once
D: -
V: TRBV12-3/TRBV12-4
J: TRBJ2-7
DNA: TGTGCCAGCAAGAACGGCACAGTGGAGCAGTACTTC
CDR3: CASKNGTVEQYF

size: -
D: -
V: TRBV4-1
J: TRBJ2-3
DNA: TGCGCCAGCAGCCAAGGGGAGCTTAGTATCTCAGATACGCAGTATTTT
CDR3: CASSQGELSISDTQYF

size: many
D: -
V: TRBV12-3/TRBV12-4
J: TRBJ1-1
DNA: TGTGCCAGCAGTTTTTCGGGAGGGAACACTGAAGCTTTCTTT
CDR3: CASSFSGGNTEAFF

size: few
D: -
V: TRBV28
J: TRBJ2-1
DNA: TGTGCCAGCAGTTTAATGCCCAATGAGCAGTTCTTC
CDR3: CASSLMPNEQFF

size: once
D: -
V: TRBV28
J: TRBJ1-4
DNA: TGTGCCAGCCGACTAGAGGGAAAACTGTTTTTT
CDR3: CASRLEGKLFF